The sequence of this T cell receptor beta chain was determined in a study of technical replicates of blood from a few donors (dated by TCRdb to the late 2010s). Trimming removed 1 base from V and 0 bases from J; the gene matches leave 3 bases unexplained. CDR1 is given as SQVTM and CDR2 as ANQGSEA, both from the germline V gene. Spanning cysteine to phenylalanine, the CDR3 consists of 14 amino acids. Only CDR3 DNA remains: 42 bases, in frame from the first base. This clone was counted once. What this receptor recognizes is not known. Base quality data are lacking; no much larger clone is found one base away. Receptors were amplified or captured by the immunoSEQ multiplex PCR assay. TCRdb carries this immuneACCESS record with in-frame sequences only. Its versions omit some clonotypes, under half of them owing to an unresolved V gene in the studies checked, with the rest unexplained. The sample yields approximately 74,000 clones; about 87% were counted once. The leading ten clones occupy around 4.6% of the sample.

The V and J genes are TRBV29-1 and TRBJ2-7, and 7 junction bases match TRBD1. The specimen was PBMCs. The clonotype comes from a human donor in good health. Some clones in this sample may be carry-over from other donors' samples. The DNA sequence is TGCAGCGTTGAAGGGGGACAGAGCTCCTACGAGCAGTACTTC. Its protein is CSVEGGQSSYEQYF.